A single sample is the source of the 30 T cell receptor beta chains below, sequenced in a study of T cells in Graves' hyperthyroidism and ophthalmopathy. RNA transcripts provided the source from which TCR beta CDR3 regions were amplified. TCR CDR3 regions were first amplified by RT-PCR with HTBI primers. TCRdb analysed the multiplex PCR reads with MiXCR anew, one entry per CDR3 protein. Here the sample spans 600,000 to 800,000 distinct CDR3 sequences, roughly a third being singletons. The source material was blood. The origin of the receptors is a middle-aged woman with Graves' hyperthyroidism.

DNA of the CDR3: TGTGCCAGCAGCTCGCTCGCAGGGATTGAGACCCAGTACTTC. As protein: CASSSLAGIETQYF. The chain has TRBV5-6 and TRBJ2-5, with D perhaps matching TRBD1 (5 bases). Trimming removed 3 bases from V and 5 bases from J, with 14 bases in between. Germline CDR1 and CDR2: SGHDT and YYEEEE. The CDR3 covers 14 residues.

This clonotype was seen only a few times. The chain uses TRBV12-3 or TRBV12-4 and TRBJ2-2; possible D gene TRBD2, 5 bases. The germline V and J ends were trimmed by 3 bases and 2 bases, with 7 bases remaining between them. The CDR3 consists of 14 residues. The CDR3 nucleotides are TGTGCCAGCAGTTTTGAGGGTAACACCGGGGAGCTGTTTTTT. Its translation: CASSFEGNTGELFF.

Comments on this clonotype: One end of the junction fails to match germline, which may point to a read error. The DNA for the CDR3 is TGTGCCAGCAGCCGGGACAGTATCGCAGAGACCCAGTACTTC. It codes for CASSRDSIAETQYF. The chain carries TRBV5-1 and TRBJ2-5; 7 bases match TRBD1. Germline V lookup: CDR1 SGHRS, CDR2 YFSETQ. This CDR3 has 14 residues.

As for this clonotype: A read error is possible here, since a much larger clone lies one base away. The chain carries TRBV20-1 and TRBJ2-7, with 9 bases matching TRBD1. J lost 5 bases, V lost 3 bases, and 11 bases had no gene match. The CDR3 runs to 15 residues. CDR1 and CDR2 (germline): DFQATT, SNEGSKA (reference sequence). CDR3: CSASDAWTGVNEQYF. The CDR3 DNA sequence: TGCAGTGCTAGTGATGCATGGACAGGGGTTAACGAGCAGTACTTC.

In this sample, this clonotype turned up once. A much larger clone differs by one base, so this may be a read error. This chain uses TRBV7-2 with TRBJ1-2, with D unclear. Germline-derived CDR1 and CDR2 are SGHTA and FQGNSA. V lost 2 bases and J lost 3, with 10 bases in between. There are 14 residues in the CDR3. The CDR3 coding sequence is TGTGCCAGCAGCTTATCCGGAGCTTACTATGGCTACACCTTC. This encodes CASSLSGAYYGYTF.

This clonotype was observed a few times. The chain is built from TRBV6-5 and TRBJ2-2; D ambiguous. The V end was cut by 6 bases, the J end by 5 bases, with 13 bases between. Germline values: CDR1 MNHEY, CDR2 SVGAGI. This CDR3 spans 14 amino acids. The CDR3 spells CASSLLVGTGELFF. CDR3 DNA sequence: TGTGCCAGCAGCTTACTCGTTGGGACCGGGGAGCTGTTTTTT.

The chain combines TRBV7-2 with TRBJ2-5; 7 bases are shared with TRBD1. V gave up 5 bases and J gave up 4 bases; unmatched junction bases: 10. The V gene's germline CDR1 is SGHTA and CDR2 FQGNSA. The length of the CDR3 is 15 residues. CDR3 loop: CASSTIGTVGETQYF. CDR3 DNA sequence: TGTGCCAGCAGCACAATCGGGACAGTCGGAGAGACCCAGTACTTC.

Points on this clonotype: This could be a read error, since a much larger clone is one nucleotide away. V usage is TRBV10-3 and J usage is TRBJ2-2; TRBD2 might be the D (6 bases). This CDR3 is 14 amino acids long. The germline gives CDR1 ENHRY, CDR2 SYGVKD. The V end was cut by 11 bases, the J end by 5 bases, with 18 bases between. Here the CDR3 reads CAAGPRPDTGELFF. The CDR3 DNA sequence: TGTGCCGCGGGACCGCGGCCGGATACCGGGGAGCTGTTTTTT.

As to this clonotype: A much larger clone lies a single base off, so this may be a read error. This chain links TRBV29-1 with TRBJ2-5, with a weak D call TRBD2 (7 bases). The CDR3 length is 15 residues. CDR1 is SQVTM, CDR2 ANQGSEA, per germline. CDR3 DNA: TGCCGCGTTGTGGGGGGGGGCAGGGAAGAAGAGACCCAGTACTTC. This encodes CRVVGGGREEETQYF.

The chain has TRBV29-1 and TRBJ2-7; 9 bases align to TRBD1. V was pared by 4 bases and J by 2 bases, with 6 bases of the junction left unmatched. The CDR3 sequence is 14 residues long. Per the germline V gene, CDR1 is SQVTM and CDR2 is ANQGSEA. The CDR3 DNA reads TGCAGCGTTGGTCCGGGACAGGGTACCTACGAGCAGTACTTC. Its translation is CSVGPGQGTYEQYF.

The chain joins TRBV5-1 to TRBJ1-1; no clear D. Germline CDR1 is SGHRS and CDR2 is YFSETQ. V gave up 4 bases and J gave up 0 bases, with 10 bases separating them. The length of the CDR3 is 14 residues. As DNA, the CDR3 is TGCGCCAGCAGCCCCACTGCTATGAACACTGAAGCTTTCTTT. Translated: CASSPTAMNTEAFF.

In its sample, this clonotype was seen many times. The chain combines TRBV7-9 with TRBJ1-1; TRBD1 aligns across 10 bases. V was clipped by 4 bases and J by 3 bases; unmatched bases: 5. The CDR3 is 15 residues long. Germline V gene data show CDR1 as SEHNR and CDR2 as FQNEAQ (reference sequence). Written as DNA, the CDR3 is TGTGCCAGCAGCTCCCGACAGGGGGCAGACACTGAAGCTTTCTTT. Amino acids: CASSSRQGADTEAFF.

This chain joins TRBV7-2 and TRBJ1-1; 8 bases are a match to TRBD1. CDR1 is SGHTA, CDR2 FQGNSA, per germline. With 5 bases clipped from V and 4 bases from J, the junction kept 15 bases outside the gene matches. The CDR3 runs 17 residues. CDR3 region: CASSLSGAGGMATEAFF. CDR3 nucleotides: TGTGCCAGCAGCCTCTCGGGGGCAGGGGGCATGGCCACTGAAGCTTTCTTT.

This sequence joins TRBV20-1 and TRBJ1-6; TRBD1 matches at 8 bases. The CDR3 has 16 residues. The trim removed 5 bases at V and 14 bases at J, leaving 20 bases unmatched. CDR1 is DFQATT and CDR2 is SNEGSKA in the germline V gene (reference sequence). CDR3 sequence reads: CSAAPAGTGRAGALHF. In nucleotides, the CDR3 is TGCAGTGCTGCACCAGCTGGGACAGGCCGAGCGGGAGCCCTCCACTTT.

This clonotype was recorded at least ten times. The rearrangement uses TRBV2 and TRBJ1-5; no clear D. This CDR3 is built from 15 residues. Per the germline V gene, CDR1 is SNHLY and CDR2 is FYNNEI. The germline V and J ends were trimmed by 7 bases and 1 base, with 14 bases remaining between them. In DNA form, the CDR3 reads TGTGCCAGCACCCTCCTAACGGGGAGCAATCAGCCCCAGCATTTT. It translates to CASTLLTGSNQPQHF. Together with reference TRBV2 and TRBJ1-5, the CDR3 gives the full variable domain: EPEVTQTPSHQVTQMGQEVILRCVPISNHLYFYWYRQILGQKVEFLVSFYNNEISEKSEIFDDQFSVERPDGSNFTLKIRSTKLEDSAMYFCASTLLTGSNQPQHFGDGTRLSIL.

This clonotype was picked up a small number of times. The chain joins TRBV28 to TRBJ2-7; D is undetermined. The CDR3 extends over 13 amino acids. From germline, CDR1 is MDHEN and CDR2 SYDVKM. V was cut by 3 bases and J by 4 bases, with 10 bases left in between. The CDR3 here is CASSFSQPYEQYF. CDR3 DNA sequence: TGTGCCAGCAGTTTTTCCCAGCCGTACGAGCAGTACTTC.

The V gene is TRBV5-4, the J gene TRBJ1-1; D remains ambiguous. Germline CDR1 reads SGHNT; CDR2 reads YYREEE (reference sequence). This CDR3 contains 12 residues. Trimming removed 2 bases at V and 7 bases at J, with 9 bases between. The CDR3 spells CASSFNYFEAFF. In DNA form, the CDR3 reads TGTGCCAGCAGCTTTAACTATTTTGAAGCTTTCTTT. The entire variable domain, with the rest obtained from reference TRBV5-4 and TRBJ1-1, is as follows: ETGVTQSPTHLIKTRGQQVTLRCSSQSGHNTVSWYQQALGQGPQFIFQYYREEENGRGNFPPRFSGLQFPNYSSELNVNALELDDSALYLCASSFNYFEAFFGQGTRLTVV.

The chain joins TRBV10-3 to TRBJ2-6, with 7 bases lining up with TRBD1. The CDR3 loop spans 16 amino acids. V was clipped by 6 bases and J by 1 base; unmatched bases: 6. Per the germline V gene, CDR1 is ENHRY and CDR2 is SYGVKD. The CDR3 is CAIRDGGQSGANVLTF. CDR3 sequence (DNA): TGTGCCATCAGGGATGGGGGACAGTCTGGGGCCAACGTCCTGACTTTC.

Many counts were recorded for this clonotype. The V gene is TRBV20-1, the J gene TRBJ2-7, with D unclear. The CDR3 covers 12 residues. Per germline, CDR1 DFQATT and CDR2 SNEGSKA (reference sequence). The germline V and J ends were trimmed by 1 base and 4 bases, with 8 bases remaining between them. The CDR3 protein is CSARVWDYEQYF. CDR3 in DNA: TGCAGTGCTAGAGTCTGGGATTACGAGCAGTACTTC.

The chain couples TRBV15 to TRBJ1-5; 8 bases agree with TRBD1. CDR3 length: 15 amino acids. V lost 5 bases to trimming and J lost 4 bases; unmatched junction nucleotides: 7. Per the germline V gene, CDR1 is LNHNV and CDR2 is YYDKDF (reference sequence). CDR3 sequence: CATSPTGVSNQPQHF. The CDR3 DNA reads TGTGCCACCAGCCCGACAGGGGTCTCGAATCAGCCCCAGCATTTT.

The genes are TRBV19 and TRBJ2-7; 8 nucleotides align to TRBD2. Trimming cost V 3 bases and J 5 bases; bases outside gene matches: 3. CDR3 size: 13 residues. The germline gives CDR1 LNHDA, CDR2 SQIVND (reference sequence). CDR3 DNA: TGTGCCAGTAGTATTCGGGGGGGAAACGAGCAGTACTTC. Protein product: CASSIRGGNEQYF.

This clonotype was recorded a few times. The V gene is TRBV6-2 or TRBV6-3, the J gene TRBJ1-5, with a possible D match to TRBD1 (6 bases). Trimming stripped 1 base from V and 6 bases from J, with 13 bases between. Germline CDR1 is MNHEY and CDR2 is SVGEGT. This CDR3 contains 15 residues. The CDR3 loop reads CASSYWAGETQPQHF. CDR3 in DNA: TGTGCCAGCAGTTACTGGGCAGGGGAGACTCAGCCCCAGCATTTT.

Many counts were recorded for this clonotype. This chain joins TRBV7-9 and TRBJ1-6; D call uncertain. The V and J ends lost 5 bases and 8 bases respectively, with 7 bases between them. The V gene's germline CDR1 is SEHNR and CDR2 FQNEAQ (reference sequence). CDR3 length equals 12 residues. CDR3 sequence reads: CASSGRYSPLHF. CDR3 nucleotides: TGTGCCAGCAGCGGAAGGTATTCACCCCTCCACTTT.

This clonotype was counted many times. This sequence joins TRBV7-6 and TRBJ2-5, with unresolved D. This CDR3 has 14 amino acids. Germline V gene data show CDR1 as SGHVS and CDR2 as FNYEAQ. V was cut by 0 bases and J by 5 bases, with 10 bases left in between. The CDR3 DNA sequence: TGTGCCAGCAGCTTAGCCCCTACAAGGGAGACCCAGTACTTC. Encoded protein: CASSLAPTRETQYF.

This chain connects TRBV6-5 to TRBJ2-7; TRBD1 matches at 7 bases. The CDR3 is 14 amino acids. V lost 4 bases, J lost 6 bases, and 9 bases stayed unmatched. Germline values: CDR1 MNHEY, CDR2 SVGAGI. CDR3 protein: CASSFKKAGGEQYF. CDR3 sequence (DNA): TGTGCCAGCAGTTTCAAAAAGGCAGGGGGCGAGCAGTACTTC.

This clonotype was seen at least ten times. CDR3 bases: TGTGCCAGCAGTTACACCATGTCTCGCGAAGAGACCCAGTACTTC. Its protein product is CASSYTMSREETQYF. V usage is TRBV12-3 or TRBV12-4 and J usage is TRBJ2-5; no firm D call. CDR3 length equals 15 residues. The V end was cut by 4 bases, the J end by 3 bases, with 15 bases between.

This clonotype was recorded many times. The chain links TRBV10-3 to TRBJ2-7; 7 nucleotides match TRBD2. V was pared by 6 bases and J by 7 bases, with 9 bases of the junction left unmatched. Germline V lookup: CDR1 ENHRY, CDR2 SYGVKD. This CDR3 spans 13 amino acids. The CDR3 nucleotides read TGTGCCATCAGGGACACCGGGACTAAGGAGCAGTACTTC. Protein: CAIRDTGTKEQYF.

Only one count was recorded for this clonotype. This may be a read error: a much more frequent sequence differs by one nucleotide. The CDR3 sequence is CASGLGQGTNYGYTF. DNA of the CDR3: TGTGCCAGCGGCTTGGGACAGGGAACTAACTATGGCTACACCTTC. The rearrangement links TRBV7-2 to TRBJ1-2, with 9 nucleotides matching TRBD1. The CDR3 is 15 amino acids. Germline V gene sequence: CDR1 SGHTA, CDR2 FQGNSA.

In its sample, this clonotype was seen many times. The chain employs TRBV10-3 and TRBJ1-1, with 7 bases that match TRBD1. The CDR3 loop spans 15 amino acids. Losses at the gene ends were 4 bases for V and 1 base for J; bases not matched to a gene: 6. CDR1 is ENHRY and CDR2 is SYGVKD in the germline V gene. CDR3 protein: CAISGLTGANTEAFF. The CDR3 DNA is TGTGCCATCAGTGGTTTAACAGGGGCGAACACTGAAGCTTTCTTT.

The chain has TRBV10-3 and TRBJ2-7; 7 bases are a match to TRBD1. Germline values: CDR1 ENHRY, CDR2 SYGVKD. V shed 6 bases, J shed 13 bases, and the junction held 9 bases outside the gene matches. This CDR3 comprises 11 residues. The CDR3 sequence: CAISTSGQTYF. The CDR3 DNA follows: TGTGCCATCAGCACCTCGGGACAGACTTACTTC.